The T cell receptor beta chain described here comes from a study of T-cell reconstitution after alpha-beta-depleted transplantation in children. The study's findings and limits: Once a year had passed after transplant, T-cell counts and diversity came mostly from newly produced T cells.

Unique molecular identifiers featured in how the TCRbeta library was prepared. A single record per CDR3 protein comes from TCRdb applying MiXCR to the PCR reads. The data contain around 300,000 distinct CDR3 sequences, 23% of them singletons. The CDR3 totals 16 residues. Trimming at V came to 0 bases and at J to 3 bases, leaving 7 bases not matched to a gene. Germline CDR1 and CDR2: SGDLS and YYNGEE. In its sample, this clonotype was seen many times. The target antigen is unknown. This clonotype was obtained from a male patient under 18 who had a stem cell transplant for acute lymphoblastic leukemia, so the T cells may come from the graft donor. This rearrangement joins TRBV9 to TRBJ1-1; the match to TRBD1 covers 8 bases. The sequences come from PBMCs, mostly from graft donor cells, collected 180 days after TCRalphabeta/CD19-depleted stem cell transplant. CDR3 coding DNA: TGTGCCAGCAGCGTAGCGTTCGGACAGGGTTACACTGAAGCTTTCTTT. Residues: CASSVAFGQGYTEAFF.